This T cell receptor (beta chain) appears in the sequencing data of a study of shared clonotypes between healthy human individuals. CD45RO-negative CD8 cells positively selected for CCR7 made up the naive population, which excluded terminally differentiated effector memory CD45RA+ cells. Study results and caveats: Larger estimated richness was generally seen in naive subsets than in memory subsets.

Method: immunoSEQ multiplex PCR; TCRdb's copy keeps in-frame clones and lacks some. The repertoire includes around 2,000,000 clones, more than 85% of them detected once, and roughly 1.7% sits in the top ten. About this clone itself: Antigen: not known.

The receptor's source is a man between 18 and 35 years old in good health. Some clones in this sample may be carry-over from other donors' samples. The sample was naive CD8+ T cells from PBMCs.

The CDR3 nucleotides read TGTGCCAGCAGCGCCTCTAGCGGGAGCGGCTACGAGCAGTACTTC. Translating gives CASSASSGSGYEQYF. J is TRBJ2-7 and V is TRBV9, with TRBD2 identical over 10 bases. V trimming: 3 bases; J trimming: 3 bases; junction bases outside the gene matches: 6. The CDR3 runs to 15 residues. Germline CDR1 is SGDLS and CDR2 is YYNGEE.